Given below is one TCR beta chain in context. The antigen remains unidentified. This sample stems from a study of shared clonotypes between healthy human individuals. Looking at the study overall: With ages of 18 to 49, the donors were two women and a few men.

The assay ran at deep level. TCRdb's copy holds only in-frame clones and misses some; the assay was immunoSEQ multiplex PCR. The repertoire holds roughly 1.5 million clones, approximately 98% seen once, with about 0.45% in the top ten. The authors divided CD4+ cells into CD45RA+ naive and CD45RA-negative memory subsets. General observations from the study: In contrast to clonotypes shared by all four donors, non-shared clonotypes had lower generation probabilities.

Germline CDR1 and CDR2: MNHNS and SASEGT. Trimming pared 1 base from V and 0 bases from J, leaving 10 bases between. The CDR3 totals 16 residues. The sample comprised naive CD4+ T cells sorted from blood. The subset here: CD45RA+ positively selected. The V gene is TRBV6-1, the J gene TRBJ2-1; D call uncertain. The TCR originated in a man aged 30 to 45 in good health. The CDR3 region is CASSEGGRSSYNEQFF. The CDR3 DNA reads TGTGCCAGCAGTGAAGGGGGAAGAAGCTCCTACAATGAGCAGTTCTTC.